This record concerns one T cell receptor (beta chain) sequence. The data belong to a study of blood T cell repertoires in COVID-19. Study background: Both acute and convalescent COVID-19 samples were obtained from the United States, Italy and Spain. PBMCs, B-cell-depleted T cells, or T cells were the source of the cDNA or gDNA that made up the material.

Original processing notes: Reference gene primers were amplified, and this amplification served to estimate nucleated cell counts. The protocol was immunoSEQ multiplex PCR, while the TCRdb copy is restricted to in-frame clones and leaves out a portion. That table gives V, J and clone size, and the DNA gave D and trimming. The top ten hold roughly 45% of the sample, which has 110,000 to 150,000 clones, around 82% seen once. Germline lookup yields CDR1 KGHSH and CDR2 LQKENI. With V trimmed by 6 bases and J by 7 bases, 7 bases remained unmatched. This CDR3 is 14 amino acids long. The chain joins TRBV18 to TRBJ1-4; 8 nucleotides align to TRBD1. Sequencing was done on a sample of peripheral blood. This receptor was obtained from a human donor in a cohort sampled during active COVID-19. This CDR3 reads CASSRDRSSEKLFF. The CDR3, as DNA: TGTGCCAGCTCCAGGGACAGGTCCAGTGAAAAACTGTTTTTT.